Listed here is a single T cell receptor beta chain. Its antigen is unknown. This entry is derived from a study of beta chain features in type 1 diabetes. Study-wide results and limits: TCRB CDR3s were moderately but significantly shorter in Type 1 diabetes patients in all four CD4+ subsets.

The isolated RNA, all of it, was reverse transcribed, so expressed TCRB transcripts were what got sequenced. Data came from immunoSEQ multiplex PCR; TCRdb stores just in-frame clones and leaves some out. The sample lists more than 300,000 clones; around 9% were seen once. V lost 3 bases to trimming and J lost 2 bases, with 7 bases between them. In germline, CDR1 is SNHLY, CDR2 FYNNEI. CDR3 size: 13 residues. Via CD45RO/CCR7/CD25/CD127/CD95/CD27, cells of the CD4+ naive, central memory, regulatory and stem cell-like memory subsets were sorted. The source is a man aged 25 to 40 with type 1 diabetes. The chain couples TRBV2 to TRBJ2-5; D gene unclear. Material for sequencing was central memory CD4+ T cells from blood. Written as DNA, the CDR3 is TGTGCCAGCAGTGAGAGACGGCAAGAGACCCAGTACTTC. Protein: CASSERRQETQYF.